This TCR beta chain originates from a study of monozygotic twins with inflammatory bowel disease. Both the TCRalpha cDNA and the TCRbeta cDNA were taken through two nested PCRs, lasting around 15 and 10 cycles. Each CDR3 protein gets one entry in TCRdb, which reprocessed the 5' RACE reads and gives no DNA. There are around 380,000 distinct CDR3 sequences in the sample, with 2% to 2.5% held by the top ten. Germline V CDR1 and CDR2: SGHDT, YYEEEE. This CDR3 spans 11 amino acids. The clonotype comes from a human donor with ulcerative colitis or Crohn's disease, or a healthy co-twin of an affected twin (not recorded which). Material: blood. The V and J genes are TRBV5-6 and TRBJ2-1. CDR3 amino acids: CASSQISEQFF.